The sequence of this TCR beta chain was determined in a study of shared clonotypes between healthy human individuals (TCRdb year 2020). For the study in its entirety: The cohort comprised two women and a few men aged 18 to 49 years. Per donor, three plates each were used for CD4 naive and CD4 memory, two for CD8 naive, and one for CD8 memory. The study deeply sequenced blood TCR repertoires of five healthy adults to estimate repertoire size and the extent of clonotype sharing between individuals. To increase sequencing depth and limit assay-specific biases, TCR repertoire library preparation and sequencing were carried out by different laboratories using diverse techniques. Leukapheresis yielded between about 0.9 and 10 billion PBMCs per donor.

TCR CDR3 regions were amplified from genomic DNA by multiplex PCR using the deep immunoSEQ assay. Extracted genomic DNA from each cell subset was distributed evenly across all wells of several immunoSEQ 96-well plates, and each plate was treated as a replicate. For sorted subsets, 200 to 250 ng of genomic DNA, equivalent to roughly 33,000 T cell genomes, went into each replicate PCR. Purified libraries were measured with a Qubit 3.0 fluorometer, size-checked on a Bioanalyzer 2100, and measured again with the KAPA Library Quantification kit. Every immunoSEQ 96-well plate was sequenced on a dedicated single-read 150-cycle Illumina NextSeq 550 flow cell. In the authors' own workflow: Because the immunoSEQ output included only junctional sequences and no quality scores, the filtering could not be the same as the filtering used for full-length reads. Sequences were annotated with PyIR, a Python wrapper for IgBLAST v1.9, using IMGT germline references to assign V/J genes and CDR3. Reads were removed for weak V/J assignments (E-value above 1e-6), missing CDR3, stop codons, out-of-frame junctions, or ambiguous translated residues. V3J clonotypes were defined as sequences sharing an identical inferred V gene, J gene, and CDR3 amino acid sequence. To compute the percentage overlap between repertoires, the number of shared unique clonotypes was divided by the size of the smaller repertoire. Repertoire richness was assessed with RTK rarefaction, the Chao1 estimator, and Recon v2.1 estimates of unobserved clonotypes. For all TCRbeta clonotypes obtained by the gDNA method from a handful of donors, generation probabilities were computed with OLGA. Held by TCRdb, this immuneACCESS table contains in-frame sequences only and omits some clones. Under half of the omission traces to an unresolved V gene where checked; the cause of the rest is unknown. V, J and clone size reflect that table, while D and trimming were determined from the DNA. Counted in this sample were about 2,500,000 clones; 85% to 95% of them appeared once. Of the sample, around 0.14% is held by the ten largest clones.

Here is what the overall study found, with its caveats: Naive subsets generally had larger estimated clonotype richness than memory subsets. Clonotypes shared by all four sorted-subset donors showed higher generation probabilities than non-shared clonotypes. Rarefaction of sorted-subset datasets indicated incomplete sequencing despite the large sequencing depth. Sampling was limited to blood, and TCR repertoires in tissue likely differ from TCR repertoires in blood. The genetic and exposure-history diversity represented was limited by the small number of donors. Across four donors, about 4.5% of naive CD4, approximately 4% of naive CD8, about 2% of memory CD4, and approximately 0.42% of memory CD8 clonotypes were shared. Pairwise subsampling indicated that sequencing depth was expected to affect the degree of clonotype sharing among donors.

Donors were healthy HIV-negative adults with no recently reported acute infections or vaccinations. Only Caucasian adults living in Nashville, Tennessee, USA were represented among the donors. CD4+ T cells were enriched through magnetic negative selection, after which naive cells were positively selected on CD45RA and the remaining negative fraction served as the memory subset. After blood collection by leukapheresis, PBMCs were isolated using Ficoll-Histopaque density gradient centrifugation and then cryopreserved in the vapor phase of liquid nitrogen. Analytical flow cytometry was used to check the purity and quantity of every magnetically sorted T cell population. From each sorted fraction, genomic DNA was isolated and quantified by UV absorbance on a Nanodrop 2000c. Including the terminal cysteine and phenylalanine, the CDR3 comprises 11 residues. Kept here is only the CDR3 DNA, which spans 33 bases and is read in frame from base 1. Reading the germline V gene gives CDR1 ENHRY and CDR2 SYGVKD. Relative to germline, V is 2 bases shorter and J is 5 bases shorter, with 1 base between their ends.

Only one count was recorded for this clone. Its antigen is still unknown. Base qualities are not at hand, and no much larger clone is one base apart. Additional DNA sequences in this sample encode the identical CDR3. Recombination connected TRBV10-3 to TRBJ2-1, with no D gene named confidently. This TCR came from a man aged 18 to 29 in good health. Sequenced material: naive CD4+ T cells sorted from blood. Interpreted using the paper, the cell subset or site label stands for: CD45RA+ positively selected. The DNA sequence is given as TGTGCCATCAGTGAGGACAATGAGCAGTTCTTC. This translates into CAISEDNEQFF.